These 31 T cell receptor beta chains came from one sample sequenced in a study of T cells in Graves' hyperthyroidism and ophthalmopathy. The TCR beta CDR3 regions underwent amplification using RNA transcripts as the source. A set of HTBI primers served as the primers for a first-round RT-PCR of the TCR CDR3. One entry per CDR3 protein, called by TCRdb with MiXCR from the multiplex PCR reads. The sample consists of under 300,000 distinct CDR3 sequences, less than 15% of them appearing once. Input material: blood. The receptors stem from a woman in her twenties or thirties with Graves' hyperthyroidism that later progressed to Graves' ophthalmopathy.

This clonotype appeared many times. The genes are TRBV20-1 and TRBJ2-7; 7 bases match TRBD1. J was trimmed by 3 bases and V by 8 bases; bases with no gene match: 10. CDR1 DFQATT and CDR2 SNEGSKA come from the germline V gene (reference sequence). This CDR3 spans 13 amino acids. CDR3 sequence: CSRLGQTDYEQYF. CDR3 DNA sequence: TGCAGTCGACTGGGACAGACCGACTACGAGCAGTACTTC.

This clonotype appeared many times. The chain links TRBV7-2 to TRBJ2-3, with 13 bases aligning to TRBD2. CDR3 size: 16 residues. After removal of 5 bases from V and 4 bases from J, the junction contained 6 bases not matched to a gene. CDR1 SGHTA and CDR2 FQGNSA come from the germline V gene. CDR3 coding DNA: TGTGCCAGCAGCCCAGGACTAGCGGGAGCATCAGATACGCAGTATTTT. Translated, it gives CASSPGLAGASDTQYF.

This clonotype occurred a few times. The chain uses TRBV30 and TRBJ2-7; D may be TRBD2 (6 bases). V lost 1 base and J lost 3, with 7 bases in between. Germline V lookup: CDR1 GTSNPN, CDR2 SVGIG (reference sequence). The CDR3 length is 12 residues. This CDR3 is CAWSGRGYEQYF. For the CDR3, the DNA is TGTGCCTGGAGTGGGAGGGGCTACGAGCAGTACTTC. Based on the CDR3 plus reference TRBV30 and TRBJ2-7, the full variable domain is SQTIHQWPATLVQPVGSPLSLECTVEGTSNPNLYWYRQAAGRGLQLLFYSVGIGQISSEVPQNLSASRPQDRQFILSSKKLLLSDSGFYLCAWSGRGYEQYFGPGTRLTVT.

This clonotype has at least ten counts. CDR3 amino acids: CASRSSGHYEQYF. The CDR3 DNA follows: TGTGCCAGCAGGTCCTCCGGCCACTACGAGCAGTACTTC. V gene TRBV12-3 or TRBV12-4 combines with J gene TRBJ2-7; D is unresolved. Trimming took off 6 bases at V and 3 bases at J, with 12 bases between the two ends. The CDR3 has 13 residues.

The rearrangement links TRBV27 to TRBJ1-4, with TRBD1 matching 9 bases. The germline gives CDR1 MNHEY, CDR2 SMNVEV (reference sequence). The CDR3 contains 15 residues. Trimming at V came to 5 bases and at J to 5 bases, leaving 6 bases not matched to a gene. The DNA of the CDR3 is TGTGCCAGCAGTCTGGGGACAGGGTCCAATGAAAAACTGTTTTTT. This codes for CASSLGTGSNEKLFF.

V gene TRBV20-1 combines with J gene TRBJ2-7, with 8 bases matching TRBD1. CDR3 length equals 13 residues. The germline V gene has CDR1 DFQATT and CDR2 SNEGSKA (reference sequence). Trimming took 7 bases from V and 4 from J; bases not matched to a gene: 9. The chain's CDR3 is CSVDRGIGYEQYF. CDR3 DNA: TGCAGTGTAGACAGGGGTATCGGGTACGAGCAGTACTTC.

Ten or more counts support this clonotype. The chain combines TRBV7-9 with TRBJ1-1, with 7 bases identical to TRBD1. CDR3 length equals 17 residues. Germline assignment: CDR1 SEHNR and CDR2 FQNEAQ (reference sequence). V lost 4 bases to trimming and J lost 4 bases; unmatched junction nucleotides: 15. The CDR3 DNA reads TGTGCCAGCAGCTCCGGCACAGGGGTCCCCTTAGGCACTGAAGCTTTCTTT. Translated, it gives CASSSGTGVPLGTEAFF.

The chain joins TRBV4-3 to TRBJ1-6; D gene uncertain. Germline V gene sequence: CDR1 LGHNA, CDR2 YSLEER. The CDR3 runs to 13 residues. The V and J ends lost 4 bases and 7 bases respectively, with 8 bases between them. The CDR3 here is CASSREKNSPLHF. The CDR3 nucleotides are TGCGCCAGCAGCCGAGAGAAGAATTCACCCCTCCACTTT.

J is TRBJ1-6 and V is TRBV4-1; a weak D match, TRBD1 (5 bases). The CDR3 spans 16 residues. V was clipped by 2 bases and J by 7 bases, with 15 bases between them. The V gene's germline CDR1 is MGHRA and CDR2 YSYEKL. The CDR3 DNA reads TGCGCCAGCAGCCAACCCGAGGACATGTGGAATTCACCCCTCCACTTT. This encodes CASSQPEDMWNSPLHF.

This clonotype showed up just a few times. The rearrangement joins TRBV19 to TRBJ2-7; D is ambiguous. There are 15 residues in the CDR3. CDR1 is LNHDA and CDR2 is SQIVND in the germline V gene (reference sequence). Trimming pared 8 bases from V and 2 bases from J, leaving 19 bases between. CDR3 nucleotides: TGTGCCAGTTCAACCCGCGCAGCCGGTACCTACGAGCAGTACTTC. This encodes CASSTRAAGTYEQYF.

About this clonotype: A much larger clone differs from this one at a single base, so this may be a read error. The chain is built from TRBV7-2 and TRBJ2-7; D is ambiguous. Germline assignment: CDR1 SGHTA and CDR2 FQGNSA. The V end was cut by 5 bases, the J end by 6 bases, with 14 bases between. The CDR3 extends over 13 amino acids. This CDR3 reads CASSIPPPPEQYF. The CDR3 DNA reads as TGTGCCAGCAGCATTCCGCCTCCTCCCGAGCAGTACTTC.

This clonotype was detected only a few times. This chain uses TRBV29-1 with TRBJ2-7; 8 bases fit TRBD1. The CDR3 contains 12 residues. V trimming: 5 bases; J trimming: 3 bases; junction bases outside the gene matches: 3. Germline assignment: CDR1 SQVTM and CDR2 ANQGSEA. The CDR3 region has the DNA TGCAGCGTTTATACAGGGGGCTACGAGCAGTACTTC. As protein: CSVYTGGYEQYF.

This chain connects TRBV19 to TRBJ2-1; D is undetermined. V dropped 4 bases and J dropped 5 bases, with 12 bases sitting between them. The CDR3 runs to 14 residues. CDR1 and CDR2 (germline): LNHDA, SQIVND (reference sequence). The CDR3 region is CASSRKGLHNEQFF. In DNA form, the CDR3 reads TGTGCCAGTAGTAGAAAGGGCCTCCACAATGAGCAGTTCTTC. Variable domain in full (rest from reference TRBV19 and TRBJ2-1): DGGITQSPKYLFRKEGQNVTLSCEQNLNHDAMYWYRQDPGQGLRLIYYSQIVNDFQKGDIAEGYSVSREKKESFPLTVTSAQKNPTAFYLCASSRKGLHNEQFFGPGTRLTVL.

V usage is TRBV29-1 and J usage is TRBJ1-2; no reliable D call. The CDR3 runs to 12 residues. Germline CDR1 and CDR2: SQVTM and ANQGSEA. V lost 0 bases and J lost 4, with 6 bases in between. CDR3 DNA: TGCAGCGTTGAAGATCCCGTCTATGGCTACACCTTC. This gives the protein CSVEDPVYGYTF.

The chain couples TRBV7-2 to TRBJ1-3, with D uncertain. The CDR3 has 15 residues. Trimming removed 6 bases at V and 0 bases at J, with 12 bases between. Germline lookup yields CDR1 SGHTA and CDR2 FQGNSA. The CDR3 loop is CASSYDGSSGNTIYF. Here the CDR3 DNA reads TGTGCCAGCAGTTACGACGGTAGCTCTGGAAACACCATATATTTT.

The chain joins TRBV5-4 to TRBJ1-2; weak D call: TRBD1 (5 bases). CDR3 length: 14 amino acids. Looked up from germline, CDR1 is SGHNT and CDR2 is YYREEE (reference sequence). Trimming stripped 4 bases from V and 5 bases from J, with 15 bases between. The CDR3 here is CASSPVGLSYGYTF. The DNA for the CDR3 is TGTGCCAGCAGCCCCGTGGGACTTTCGTATGGCTACACCTTC.

Many counts were recorded for this clonotype. The J gene is TRBJ1-3, the V gene TRBV15; D gene uncertain. Germline V gene lookup returns CDR1 LNHNV and CDR2 YYDKDF (reference sequence). The V and J ends lost 0 bases and 0 bases respectively, with 9 bases between them. The CDR3 runs 16 residues. CDR3 sequence: CATSRDPTSSGNTIYF. CDR3 coding DNA: TGTGCCACCAGCAGAGATCCCACAAGCTCTGGAAACACCATATATTTT. The full variable domain, with the rest looked up from reference TRBV15 and TRBJ1-3, is DAMVIQNPRYQVTQFGKPVTLSCSQTLNHNVMYWYQQKSSQAPKLLFHYYDKDFNNEADTPDNFQSRRPNTSFCFLDIRSPGLGDTAMYLCATSRDPTSSGNTIYFGEGSWLTVV.

The rearrangement links TRBV12-3 or TRBV12-4 to TRBJ1-2; tentative D call: TRBD1 (6 bases). The V end lost 6 bases, the J end lost 12 bases, and 17 bases lay between the germline ends. The CDR3 is 12 residues long. CDR3 in DNA: TGTGCCAGCAGATCCCTCAGGGACAAGAACACCTTC. This codes for CASRSLRDKNTF.

This clonotype was detected only a few times. J is TRBJ2-1 and V is TRBV19, with D possibly matching TRBD2 (5 bases). Trimming stripped 10 bases from V and 0 bases from J, with 13 bases between. Germline V gene lookup returns CDR1 LNHDA and CDR2 SQIVND (reference sequence). The CDR3 has 14 residues. CDR3 in amino acids: CATEGLSSYNEQFF. Here the CDR3 DNA reads TGTGCCACTGAGGGCCTCAGCTCCTACAATGAGCAGTTCTTC.

Many counts were recorded for this clonotype. The gene calls are TRBV7-9 and TRBJ2-1; 8 positions match TRBD2. The germline gives CDR1 SEHNR, CDR2 FQNEAQ (reference sequence). After removal of 5 bases from V and 6 bases from J, the junction contained 9 bases not matched to a gene. This CDR3 is built from 15 residues. The CDR3 sequence: CASSELAVPPNEQFF. The CDR3 DNA follows: TGTGCCAGCAGCGAACTAGCGGTCCCCCCCAATGAGCAGTTCTTC.

This clonotype was counted many times. This sequence joins TRBV2 and TRBJ2-2; D not resolved. The V gene's germline CDR1 is SNHLY and CDR2 FYNNEI. The CDR3 has 14 residues. The V end was cut by 7 bases, the J end by 6 bases, with 15 bases between. The CDR3 DNA reads TGTGCCAGCAATCGAATACCCGGGTCCGGGGAGCTGTTTTTT. Residues: CASNRIPGSGELFF.

The V gene is TRBV5-1, the J gene TRBJ1-4; D gene ambiguous. The CDR3 is 15 amino acids. Germline V CDR1 and CDR2: SGHRS, YFSETQ. V was shortened by 7 bases and J by 0 bases, with 13 bases between the two germline ends. The CDR3 sequence is CASSEQPTTNEKLFF. Written as DNA, the CDR3 is TGCGCCAGCTCTGAGCAGCCAACAACTAATGAAAAACTGTTTTTT.

This chain joins TRBV30 and TRBJ2-7, with D perhaps being TRBD1 or TRBD2 (6 bases each). In germline, CDR1 is GTSNPN, CDR2 SVGIG (reference sequence). The CDR3 is 16 residues long. V was shortened by 6 bases and J by 2 bases, with 23 bases between the two germline ends. The CDR3 DNA sequence: TGTGCCTGCAAGCGAAGGGGGGACGGCTATACCTACGAGCAGTACGTC. Translation gives CACKRRGDGYTYEQYV.

The sample holds many counts of this clonotype. V is TRBV6-2 or TRBV6-3 and J is TRBJ1-6, with unresolved D. The CDR3 runs to 13 residues. Trimming took off 7 bases at V and 8 bases at J, with 12 bases between the two ends. CDR1 and CDR2 (germline): MNHEY, SVGEGT. CDR3 sequence: CASTHTDYSPLHF. The CDR3 nucleotides read TGTGCCAGCACCCACACGGACTATTCACCCCTCCACTTT.

This clonotype was counted many times. The chain uses TRBV7-2 and TRBJ1-1; 10 positions agree with TRBD1. The germline V gene encodes CDR1 SGHTA and CDR2 FQGNSA. The CDR3 contains 14 residues. V lost 5 bases, J lost 6 bases, and 6 bases stayed unmatched. The CDR3 nucleotides are TGTGCCAGCAGCCCAATGGACAGGGGGGCTGAAGCTTTCTTT. Its translation is CASSPMDRGAEAFF.

The V gene is TRBV4-3, the J gene TRBJ2-1; 11 bases match TRBD1. V lost 0 bases and J lost 9; bases outside the gene matches: 4. This CDR3 is built from 15 residues. Germline loops: CDR1 LGHNA, CDR2 YSLEER. CDR3 amino acids: CASSQDGGTGGEQFF. The CDR3 nucleotides are TGCGCCAGCAGCCAAGATGGGGGGACAGGGGGTGAGCAGTTCTTC.

As to this clonotype: Possible read error: a much larger clone is one base away. This chain connects TRBV5-1 to TRBJ2-2, with D possibly matching TRBD2 (5 bases). CDR3 length: 12 residues. Germline CDR1 SGHRS, CDR2 YFSETQ. For the CDR3, the DNA is TGCGCCAGCAGCCGTGACACCGGGAAGCTGTTTTTT. Translation: CASSRDTGKLFF.

In this sample, this clonotype turned up many times. The chain carries TRBV6-2 or TRBV6-3 and TRBJ2-1; 10 bases match TRBD2. The CDR3 spans 15 residues. CDR1 is MNHEY and CDR2 is SVGEGT in the germline V gene. Trimming removed 6 bases from V and 2 bases from J; junction bases left unmatched: 4. CDR3 in amino acids: CASRASGSAYNEQFF. The CDR3 DNA follows: TGTGCCAGCAGAGCTAGCGGGAGCGCCTACAATGAGCAGTTCTTC.

In its sample, this clonotype was seen a few times. The V gene is TRBV6-1, the J gene TRBJ1-2, with D perhaps matching TRBD1 (6 bases). This CDR3 is built from 14 residues. V was cut by 6 bases and J by 3 bases, with 14 bases left in between. Germline V CDR1 and CDR2: MNHNS, SASEGT. The CDR3 DNA reads TGTGCCAGCAGCTTACAGGGTACCCACTATGGCTACACCTTC. Amino acid sequence: CASSLQGTHYGYTF.

In this sample, this clonotype turned up many times. The chain uses TRBV5-1 and TRBJ2-3, with TRBD1 identical over 7 bases. V dropped 0 bases and J dropped 8; count of bases not matched to a gene: 6. The length of the CDR3 is 14 residues. CDR1 and CDR2 from the germline V gene are SGHRS and YFSETQ. CDR3 nucleotides: TGCGCCAGCAGCTTGGACAGGGGCAAGGGTACGCAGTATTTT. This gives the protein CASSLDRGKGTQYF.

This clonotype was recorded a few times. This chain connects TRBV5-6 to TRBJ2-3; D remains unclear. Germline V CDR1 and CDR2: SGHDT, YYEEEE. The CDR3 extends over 12 amino acids. The ends were cut back, 1 base at V and 11 bases at J, with 11 bases in the middle. The CDR3 spells CASSLLGAGQYF. CDR3 DNA: TGTGCCAGCAGCTTGCTCGGCGCCGGGCAGTATTTT.